Listed below are T cell receptor beta chains from one sample, sequenced in a study of immune evolution from preneoplasia to lung adenocarcinoma. Sequenced by immunoSEQ multiplex PCR; TCRdb stores in-frame clones only, minus some. The sample yields roughly 5,300 clones, around three quarters seen once. Specimen: FFPE lung adenocarcinoma in situ tissue. All receptors come from a person aged 60-80 years with lung adenocarcinoma. The CDR3 runs from the conserved cysteine through the conserved F or W. The D gene is left open where the match is weak. Part of the rows lack a size; the others show once, few, many or a class for expanded clones.

cdr3_aa: CASITGITDTQYF; cdr3_nt: TGTGCCAGCATAACAGGGATCACAGATACGCAGTATTTT; j_call: TRBJ2-3; d_call: -; v_call: TRBV11-2; clone_size: -; cdr3_length: 13
cdr3_aa: CASSPPDRYNEKLFF; cdr3_nt: TGTGCCAGCTCACCCCCCGACAGGTATAATGAAAAACTGTTTTTT; j_call: TRBJ1-4; d_call: -; v_call: TRBV18; clone_size: -; cdr3_length: 15
cdr3_aa: CASSPGGRVMNTEAFF; cdr3_nt: TGTGCCAGCAGCCCAGGGGGGAGAGTTATGAACACTGAAGCTTTCTTT; j_call: TRBJ1-1; d_call: TRBD1; v_call: TRBV9; clone_size: few; cdr3_length: 16
cdr3_aa: CASRAAGGIWVGAFF; cdr3_nt: TGTGCCAGCAGGGCTGCAGGGGGCATATGGGTTGGAGCTTTCTTT; j_call: TRBJ1-1; d_call: TRBD1; v_call: TRBV6-1; clone_size: -; cdr3_length: 15
cdr3_aa: CASSQDLRVEAFF; cdr3_nt: TGCGCCAGCAGCCAAGATCTCCGGGTTGAAGCTTTCTTT; j_call: TRBJ1-1; d_call: -; v_call: TRBV4-1; clone_size: -; cdr3_length: 13
cdr3_aa: CASSELRNNEQFF; cdr3_nt: TGTGCCAGCAGTGAATTGAGGAACAATGAGCAGTTCTTC; j_call: TRBJ2-1; d_call: -; v_call: TRBV2; clone_size: once; cdr3_length: 13
cdr3_aa: CASGLVSGTGVSGANVLTF; cdr3_nt: TGTGCTAGTGGTTTGGTATCCGGGACAGGCGTCTCTGGGGCCAACGTCCTGACTTTC; j_call: TRBJ2-6; d_call: TRBD1; v_call: TRBV12-5; clone_size: few; cdr3_length: 19
cdr3_aa: CASGRGGWMSEQYF; cdr3_nt: TGTGCCAGCGGTCGTGGGGGGTGGATGAGCGAGCAGTACTTC; j_call: TRBJ2-7; d_call: -; v_call: TRBV7-6; clone_size: -; cdr3_length: 14
cdr3_aa: CASSPATATDTQYF; cdr3_nt: TGTGCCAGCAGCCCGGCGACGGCCACAGATACGCAGTATTTT; j_call: TRBJ2-3; d_call: -; v_call: TRBV7-3; clone_size: -; cdr3_length: 14
cdr3_aa: CASSESEGADEQYF; cdr3_nt: TGTGCCAGCAGTGAAAGCGAGGGGGCGGACGAGCAGTACTTC; j_call: TRBJ2-7; d_call: TRBD1; v_call: TRBV6-1; clone_size: -; cdr3_length: 14
cdr3_aa: CASSPPSTGRNPYGYTF; cdr3_nt: TGTGCCAGCTCACCGCCCTCGACAGGGAGGAATCCCTATGGCTACACCTTC; j_call: TRBJ1-2; d_call: TRBD1; v_call: TRBV18; clone_size: few; cdr3_length: 17
cdr3_aa: CATSIRTGGWSGGGETQYF; cdr3_nt: TGTGCCACCAGCATAAGGACAGGGGGCTGGAGCGGGGGCGGAGAGACCCAGTACTTC; j_call: TRBJ2-5; d_call: TRBD1; v_call: TRBV15; clone_size: -; cdr3_length: 19
cdr3_aa: CATSRDGGLNQPQHF; cdr3_nt: TGTGCCACCAGCAGAGATGGGGGCCTAAATCAGCCCCAGCATTTT; j_call: TRBJ1-5; d_call: -; v_call: TRBV15; clone_size: few; cdr3_length: 15
cdr3_aa: CASSQSGQGAIYF; cdr3_nt: TGCGCCAGCAGCCAATCCGGACAGGGAGCCATATATTTT; j_call: TRBJ1-3; d_call: TRBD1; v_call: TRBV4-1; clone_size: -; cdr3_length: 13
cdr3_aa: CATSRASGYEQYF; cdr3_nt: TGTGCCACCAGCAGAGCCTCGGGCTACGAGCAGTACTTC; j_call: TRBJ2-7; d_call: -; v_call: TRBV15; clone_size: few; cdr3_length: 13
cdr3_aa: CASSRYLGNSPLHF; cdr3_nt: TGTGCCAGTAGTAGGTACCTGGGTAATTCACCCCTCCACTTT; j_call: TRBJ1-6; d_call: -; v_call: TRBV19; clone_size: -; cdr3_length: 14
cdr3_aa: CASSQDQGAEKLFF; cdr3_nt: TGTGCCAGCAGCCAAGATCAGGGGGCCGAAAAACTGTTTTTT; j_call: TRBJ1-4; d_call: TRBD1; v_call: TRBV4-2; clone_size: -; cdr3_length: 14
cdr3_aa: CASSLAPGAGELFF; cdr3_nt: TGTGCTAGCAGCTTAGCCCCGGGAGCCGGGGAGCTGTTTTTT; j_call: TRBJ2-2; d_call: -; v_call: TRBV7-7; clone_size: -; cdr3_length: 14
cdr3_aa: CASRTGTGGGELFF; cdr3_nt: TGTGCCAGCAGAACCGGGACAGGGGGCGGGGAGCTGTTTTTT; j_call: TRBJ2-2; d_call: TRBD1; v_call: TRBV5-4; clone_size: -; cdr3_length: 14
cdr3_aa: CASTTDSNQPQHF; cdr3_nt: TGTGCCAGCACGACGGATAGCAATCAGCCCCAGCATTTT; j_call: TRBJ1-5; d_call: -; v_call: TRBV19; clone_size: -; cdr3_length: 13
cdr3_aa: CASSQGRTGVNTGELFF; cdr3_nt: TGTGCCAGCAGCCAGGGTCGGACAGGGGTAAACACCGGGGAGCTGTTTTTT; j_call: TRBJ2-2; d_call: TRBD1; v_call: TRBV4-2; clone_size: -; cdr3_length: 17
cdr3_aa: CASRTGGTSYEQYF; cdr3_nt: TGTGCCAGCAGGACGGGAGGGACCTCCTACGAGCAGTACTTC; j_call: TRBJ2-7; d_call: TRBD2; v_call: TRBV7-2; clone_size: -; cdr3_length: 14
cdr3_aa: CASSFGRLQETQYF; cdr3_nt: TGTGCCAGCAGCTTTGGGCGGCTCCAAGAGACCCAGTACTTC; j_call: TRBJ2-5; d_call: -; v_call: TRBV7-6; clone_size: -; cdr3_length: 14
cdr3_aa: CASSFGQGGGYTF; cdr3_nt: TGTGCCAGCAGCTTTGGACAGGGTGGTGGCTACACCTTC; j_call: TRBJ1-2; d_call: TRBD1; v_call: TRBV7-2; clone_size: -; cdr3_length: 13
cdr3_aa: CATSRDRGYNEQFF; cdr3_nt: TGTGCCACCAGCAGAGACAGGGGGTACAATGAGCAGTTCTTC; j_call: TRBJ2-1; d_call: TRBD1; v_call: TRBV15; clone_size: -; cdr3_length: 14
cdr3_aa: CASSFGGLAGNTGELFF; cdr3_nt: TGTGCCAGCAGCTTCGGGGGACTAGCGGGGAACACCGGGGAGCTGTTTTTT; j_call: TRBJ2-2; d_call: TRBD2; v_call: TRBV7-8; clone_size: few; cdr3_length: 17
cdr3_aa: CASSPTHGYTF; cdr3_nt: TGTGCCAGCAGCCCAACCCATGGCTACACCTTC; j_call: TRBJ1-2; d_call: -; v_call: TRBV6-6; clone_size: few; cdr3_length: 11
cdr3_aa: CASSQAQGTANSGNTIYF; cdr3_nt: TGCGCCAGCAGCCAAGCCCAAGGGACAGCGAACTCTGGAAACACCATATATTTT; j_call: TRBJ1-3; d_call: TRBD1; v_call: TRBV4-1; clone_size: -; cdr3_length: 18
cdr3_aa: CAIRRWGLNTEAFF; cdr3_nt: TGTGCCATCAGACGGTGGGGACTGAACACTGAAGCTTTCTTT; j_call: TRBJ1-1; d_call: -; v_call: TRBV10-3; clone_size: few; cdr3_length: 14
cdr3_aa: CASGLVTSGGVYEQFF; cdr3_nt: TGTGCTAGTGGTTTGGTTACTAGCGGGGGGGTATATGAGCAGTTCTTC; j_call: TRBJ2-1; d_call: TRBD2; v_call: TRBV12-5; clone_size: -; cdr3_length: 16
cdr3_aa: CASSLGDREQETQYF; cdr3_nt: TGTGCCAGCAGCTTAGGGGACAGGGAGCAAGAGACCCAGTACTTC; j_call: TRBJ2-5; d_call: TRBD1; v_call: TRBV11-3; clone_size: once; cdr3_length: 15
cdr3_aa: CATSSRRGGNIQYF; cdr3_nt: TGTGCCACCAGCAGTCGCAGGGGCGGCAACATTCAGTACTTC; j_call: TRBJ2-4; d_call: -; v_call: TRBV15; clone_size: -; cdr3_length: 14
cdr3_aa: CASSLGQVTGELFF; cdr3_nt: TGCGCCAGCAGCCTGGGACAGGTCACCGGGGAGCTGTTTTTT; j_call: TRBJ2-2; d_call: TRBD1; v_call: TRBV5-1; clone_size: once; cdr3_length: 14
cdr3_aa: CASSAAGTGYGYTF; cdr3_nt: TGTGCCAGCAGCGCAGCCGGGACAGGGTATGGCTACACCTTC; j_call: TRBJ1-2; d_call: TRBD1; v_call: TRBV7-9; clone_size: -; cdr3_length: 14
cdr3_aa: CASSVAPRLAGFSSYNEQFF; cdr3_nt: TGTGCCAGCAGCGTAGCTCCGAGACTAGCGGGGTTCAGCTCCTACAATGAGCAGTTCTTC; j_call: TRBJ2-1; d_call: TRBD2; v_call: TRBV9; clone_size: -; cdr3_length: 20
cdr3_aa: CASSSETGAWGYTF; cdr3_nt: TGTGCCAGCAGCTCCGAGACAGGCGCCTGGGGCTACACCTTC; j_call: TRBJ1-2; d_call: -; v_call: TRBV7-8; clone_size: few; cdr3_length: 14
cdr3_aa: CAIRGQDVLQTDTQYF; cdr3_nt: TGTGCCATCAGAGGACAAGACGTTTTACAAACAGATACGCAGTATTTT; j_call: TRBJ2-3; d_call: -; v_call: TRBV10-3; clone_size: -; cdr3_length: 16
cdr3_aa: CASRQGPTTYEQYF; cdr3_nt: TGTGCCAGCCGACAGGGCCCGACCACTTACGAGCAGTACTTC; j_call: TRBJ2-7; d_call: -; v_call: TRBV21-1; clone_size: -; cdr3_length: 14
cdr3_aa: CASSQDFTGGNQPQHF; cdr3_nt: TGCGCCAGCAGCCAAGATTTTACAGGGGGCAATCAGCCCCAGCATTTT; j_call: TRBJ1-5; d_call: TRBD1; v_call: TRBV4-1; clone_size: -; cdr3_length: 16
cdr3_aa: CASSIAGGGNTEAFF; cdr3_nt: TGTGCCAGTAGTATAGCTGGGGGGGGGAACACTGAAGCTTTCTTT; j_call: TRBJ1-1; d_call: -; v_call: TRBV19; clone_size: once; cdr3_length: 15
cdr3_aa: CASSDPVALDRLNTEAFF; cdr3_nt: TGTGCCAGCAGCGACCCTGTAGCTCTGGACAGGCTCAACACTGAAGCTTTCTTT; j_call: TRBJ1-1; d_call: TRBD1; v_call: TRBV7-9; clone_size: medium-sized; cdr3_length: 18
cdr3_aa: CASSLETDPNTEAFF; cdr3_nt: TGTGCCAGCAGCTTAGAGACAGATCCGAACACTGAAGCTTTCTTT; j_call: TRBJ1-1; d_call: -; v_call: TRBV7-6; clone_size: -; cdr3_length: 15
cdr3_aa: CASSPRGANTEAFF; cdr3_nt: TGTGCCAGCTCCCCCCGAGGGGCTAACACTGAAGCTTTCTTT; j_call: TRBJ1-1; d_call: -; v_call: TRBV18; clone_size: once; cdr3_length: 14
cdr3_aa: CASSFPGGISGELFF; cdr3_nt: TGTGCCAGCAGCTTTCCCGGGGGAATAAGCGGGGAGCTGTTTTTT; j_call: TRBJ2-2; d_call: -; v_call: TRBV7-2; clone_size: -; cdr3_length: 15
cdr3_aa: CASSPQRGGRNTEAFF; cdr3_nt: TGTGCCAGCAGCCCCCAGCGGGGGGGACGGAACACTGAAGCTTTCTTT; j_call: TRBJ1-1; d_call: -; v_call: TRBV25-1; clone_size: once; cdr3_length: 16
cdr3_aa: CASSLGTGNEKLFF; cdr3_nt: TGTGCCAGCAGCTTAGGGACGGGTAATGAAAAACTGTTTTTT; j_call: TRBJ1-4; d_call: -; v_call: TRBV5-5; clone_size: -; cdr3_length: 14
cdr3_aa: CASSQEPGNTEAFF; cdr3_nt: TGCGCCAGCAGCCAAGAACCGGGGAACACTGAAGCTTTCTTT; j_call: TRBJ1-1; d_call: -; v_call: TRBV4-3; clone_size: once; cdr3_length: 14